Shown below are 27 T cell receptor beta chains from a single sample sequenced in a study of control samples from healthy donors and cancer patients. The assay was immunoSEQ multiplex PCR, and TCRdb's table has in-frame clones only and misses some. The sample lists 50,000 or so clones; approximately 86% were seen once. Sequenced: PBMCs. The source is a woman aged 45 to 65 with lung cancer.

The rearrangement joins TRBV6-5 to TRBJ1-2; maybe TRBD1 (5 bases). Germline loops: CDR1 MNHEY, CDR2 SVGAGI. CDR3 length equals 15 residues. V lost 4 bases and J lost 8, with 20 bases in between. CDR3 in amino acids: CASSSGGWRGGGYTF. CDR3 DNA sequence: TGTGCCAGCAGTTCGGGGGGTTGGAGGGGAGGAGGCTACACCTTC.

This clone has just a few counts. The V and J genes are TRBV7-2 and TRBJ1-1, with unresolved D. Between the trimmed V and J ends, which lost 2 bases and 1 base, there was a span of 8 bases. Germline loops: CDR1 SGHTA, CDR2 FQGNSA. The CDR3 sequence is 14 residues long. The chain's CDR3 is CASSLQSGNTEAFF. CDR3 in DNA: TGTGCCAGCAGCTTACAGTCAGGGAACACTGAAGCTTTCTTT.

V gene TRBV4-3 combines with J gene TRBJ2-2; D unresolved. This CDR3 has 14 residues. Germline V gene data show CDR1 as LGHNA and CDR2 as YSLEER. Trimming pared 1 base from V and 5 bases from J, leaving 8 bases between. The CDR3 DNA reads TGCGCCAGCAGCCAAGGGCGTACAACCGGGGAGCTGTTTTTT. Encoded protein: CASSQGRTTGELFF.

The genes are TRBV11-2 and TRBJ2-3; the match to TRBD1 covers 7 bases. CDR3 size: 16 residues. V shed 1 base, J shed 0 bases, and the junction held 4 bases outside the gene matches. Germline assignment: CDR1 SGHAT and CDR2 FQNNGV. In nucleotides, the CDR3 is TGTGCCAGCAGCTTAGGTAGACAGGGTAGCACAGATACGCAGTATTTT. It yields the protein CASSLGRQGSTDTQYF.

The chain links TRBV28 to TRBJ1-2; 9 positions match TRBD1. The CDR3 totals 17 residues. Germline V lookup: CDR1 MDHEN, CDR2 SYDVKM. Losses at the gene ends were 4 bases for V and 2 bases for J; bases not matched to a gene: 11. CDR3 in DNA: TGTGCCAGCAGTTCAAGGACAGGGGCGCTCTTGAACTATGGCTACACCTTC. Residues: CASSSRTGALLNYGYTF.

J is TRBJ2-2 and V is TRBV6-6, with 7 bases that match TRBD1. The CDR3 runs 16 residues. The J segment lost 4 bases and the V segment lost 6 bases, leaving 11 bases of the junction unmatched. CDR1 is MNHNY, CDR2 SVGAGI, per germline (reference sequence). This CDR3 is CASSTRQGIVTGELFF. CDR3 in DNA: TGTGCCAGCAGCACAAGACAGGGCATCGTCACCGGGGAGCTGTTTTTT.

The chain joins TRBV6-5 to TRBJ1-5; 8 bases are shared with TRBD1. This CDR3 comprises 15 residues. V trimming: 5 bases; J trimming: 7 bases; junction bases outside the gene matches: 10. Germline-derived CDR1 and CDR2 are MNHEY and SVGAGI. The CDR3, as DNA: TGTGCCAGCAGTCCGGATGGACAGGGAGAACAGCCCCAGCATTTT. Its protein product is CASSPDGQGEQPQHF.

In nucleotides, the CDR3 is TGTGCCAGCTCACCGGGACTGTTATTGACTGAAGCTTTCTTT. Its protein product is CASSPGLLLTEAFF. The rearrangement uses TRBV18 and TRBJ1-1; maybe TRBD1 (5 bases). Germline V CDR1 and CDR2: KGHSH, LQKENI. V lost 3 bases to trimming and J lost 5 bases, with 13 bases between them. CDR3 length: 14 amino acids.

The V gene is TRBV10-1, the J gene TRBJ2-7; D gene ambiguous. This CDR3 contains 14 residues. Looked up from germline, CDR1 is WNHNN and CDR2 is SYGVQD (reference sequence). V was shortened by 4 bases and J by 2 bases, with 12 bases between the two germline ends. In DNA form, the CDR3 reads TGCGCCAGCAGTGGGTCTAGGGCAACCTACGAGCAGTACTTC. Amino acid sequence: CASSGSRATYEQYF.

The J gene is TRBJ2-1, the V gene TRBV7-3; D is unresolved. Trimming cost V 6 bases and J 7 bases, with 7 bases left between them. The CDR3 has 11 amino acids. Germline CDR1 is SGHTA and CDR2 is FQGTGA. CDR3 sequence (DNA): TGTGCCAGCAGTTCCCTTAATGAGCAGTTCTTC. As protein: CASSSLNEQFF.

The chain employs TRBV7-9 and TRBJ1-6; D is unclear. The length of the CDR3 is 13 residues. Looked up from germline, CDR1 is SEHNR and CDR2 is FQNEAQ (reference sequence). With 5 bases removed from V and 7 bases from J, the gap between germline ends came to 9 bases. This CDR3 reads CASSRPGNSPLHF. The CDR3 DNA sequence: TGTGCCAGCAGCAGACCGGGGAATTCACCCCTCCACTTT.

The V gene is TRBV7-2, the J gene TRBJ2-7; 8 bases map to TRBD2. The CDR3 covers 12 residues. V lost 5 bases and J lost 6; bases outside the gene matches: 3. CDR1 and CDR2 (germline): SGHTA, FQGNSA. As DNA, the CDR3 is TGTGCCAGCAGCCGCGGGGGGCGCGAGCAGTACTTC. Its translation: CASSRGGREQYF.

The table lists this clone with a few counts. This chain uses TRBV6-1 with TRBJ2-3, with D possibly TRBD2 on 5 matching bases. In germline, CDR1 is MNHNS, CDR2 SASEGT. Trimming stripped 3 bases from V and 8 bases from J, with 12 bases between. The CDR3 runs to 13 residues. CDR3 nucleotides: TGTGCCAGCAGTGATGCGGGCCGGAGTACGCAGTATTTT. Protein sequence: CASSDAGRSTQYF.

The rearrangement joins TRBV11-2 to TRBJ1-4; D unclear. The length of the CDR3 is 13 residues. CDR1 and CDR2 (germline): SGHAT, FQNNGV. With 0 bases removed from V and 7 bases from J, the gap between germline ends came to 6 bases. CDR3 region: CASSLDVVEKLFF. In DNA form, the CDR3 reads TGTGCCAGCAGCTTAGATGTAGTTGAAAAACTGTTTTTT.

CDR3 amino acids: CASSYQTGGVDEQYF. The CDR3 DNA is TGTGCCAGCAGTTACCAGACAGGCGGAGTCGACGAGCAGTACTTC. The rearrangement uses TRBV6-5 and TRBJ2-7; D may be TRBD1 (6 bases). Trimming removed 2 bases from V and 5 bases from J, with 16 bases in between. The CDR3 has 15 residues. The V gene's germline CDR1 is MNHEY and CDR2 SVGAGI.

V usage is TRBV15 and J usage is TRBJ1-5; TRBD1 might be the D (6 bases). From germline, CDR1 is LNHNV and CDR2 YYDKDF (reference sequence). The CDR3 runs to 16 residues. The V end was cut by 6 bases, the J end by 1 base, with 16 bases between. CDR3 residues: CATSFPGAGSNQPQHF. In DNA form, the CDR3 reads TGTGCCACCAGTTTCCCGGGGGCGGGGAGCAATCAGCCCCAGCATTTT.

CDR3 amino acids: CASSPLEETQYF. The CDR3 region has the DNA TGTGCCAGCAGCCCCTTAGAGGAGACCCAGTACTTC. J is TRBJ2-5 and V is TRBV7-9; D is unclear. This CDR3 has 12 amino acids. The germline V gene has CDR1 SEHNR and CDR2 FQNEAQ (reference sequence). Trimming removed 5 bases from V and 5 bases from J, with 9 bases in between. The whole variable domain, remainder taken from reference TRBV7-9 and TRBJ2-5, is DTGVSQNPRHKITKRGQNVTFRCDPISEHNRLYWYRQTLGQGPEFLTYFQNEAQLEKSRLLSDRFSAERPKGSFSTLEIQRTEQGDSAMYLCASSPLEETQYFGPGTRLLVL.

The chain is built from TRBV11-3 and TRBJ1-1; D possibly corresponds to TRBD1 (6 bases). The CDR3 is made up of 15 amino acids. The germline V gene has CDR1 SGHNT and CDR2 YENEEA. V was pared by 0 bases and J by 3 bases, with 11 bases between. CDR3 protein: CASSLERGGDTEAFF. CDR3 in DNA: TGTGCCAGCAGCTTAGAACGAGGGGGGGACACTGAAGCTTTCTTT. The full variable domain, completed using reference TRBV11-3 and TRBJ1-1, is EAGVVQSPRYKIIEKKQPVAFWCNPISGHNTLYWYLQNLGQGPELLIRYENEEAVDDSQLPKDRFSAERLKGVDSTLKIQPAELGDSAVYLCASSLERGGDTEAFFGQGTRLTVV.

The chain couples TRBV20-1 to TRBJ1-1; D remains unclear. The CDR3 contains 10 residues. The germline V gene encodes CDR1 DFQATT and CDR2 SNEGSKA (reference sequence). V was clipped by 2 bases and J by 7 bases, with 5 bases between them. The CDR3, as DNA: TGCAGTGCTAGACCCGTTGAAGCTTTCTTT. It specifies CSARPVEAFF.

This clone was seen a handful of times. The CDR3 sequence is CASSWPGQGNTEAFF. The CDR3 DNA reads as TGTGCCAGCAGCTGGCCGGGACAGGGGAACACTGAAGCTTTCTTT. This chain joins TRBV5-4 and TRBJ1-1; TRBD1 agrees at 9 bases. V lost 3 bases to trimming and J lost 1 base; unmatched junction nucleotides: 4. The CDR3 runs 15 residues. CDR1 is SGHNT and CDR2 is YYREEE in the germline V gene (reference sequence).

V and J are TRBV6-2 or TRBV6-3 and TRBJ2-1, with 13 positions matching TRBD2. Per the germline V gene, CDR1 is MNHEY and CDR2 is SVGEGT. V lost 6 bases, J lost 10 bases, and 12 bases stayed unmatched. This CDR3 comprises 16 residues. The CDR3 protein is CASSPPGTSGAGEQFF. As DNA, the CDR3 is TGTGCCAGCAGCCCTCCCGGGACTAGCGGGGCGGGGGAGCAGTTCTTC.

This clone came up once. This sequence joins TRBV11-2 and TRBJ1-5, with D possibly matching TRBD1 (6 bases). CDR1 is SGHAT, CDR2 FQNNGV, per germline. This CDR3 has 15 amino acids. The ends were cut back, 5 bases at V and 3 bases at J, with 14 bases in the middle. The CDR3 coding sequence is TGTGCCAGCAGCCCAGAGGGGGGGGCCAATCAGCCCCAGCATTTT. Amino acids: CASSPEGGANQPQHF.

The chain links TRBV5-1 to TRBJ1-6; 9 positions agree with TRBD1. V trimming: 4 bases; J trimming: 6 bases; junction bases outside the gene matches: 8. Germline CDR1 SGHRS, CDR2 YFSETQ. There are 16 residues in the CDR3. CDR3 in DNA: TGCGCCAGCAGCCTCGGGACAGGGAGCTCTAATTCACCCCTCCACTTT. Its protein product is CASSLGTGSSNSPLHF.

V is TRBV2 and J is TRBJ2-7, with 10 bases that match TRBD1. The V segment lost 10 bases and the J segment 5 bases; nucleotides outside the gene matches: 5. The CDR3 is 12 residues long. In germline, CDR1 is SNHLY, CDR2 FYNNEI. CDR3 DNA sequence: TGTGCCAACAGGGACAGGGGAGACGAGCAGTACTTC. Translating it yields CANRDRGDEQYF. The complete variable domain, with remaining parts taken from reference TRBV2 and TRBJ2-7, reads EPEVTQTPSHQVTQMGQEVILRCVPISNHLYFYWYRQILGQKVEFLVSFYNNEISEKSEIFDDQFSVERPDGSNFTLKIRSTKLEDSAMYFCANRDRGDEQYFGPGTRLTVT.

The chain couples TRBV9 to TRBJ2-1, with 12 bases fitting TRBD2. This CDR3 is built from 15 residues. CDR1 is SGDLS and CDR2 is YYNGEE in the germline V gene. V gave up 3 bases and J gave up 10 bases; unmatched junction bases: 8. CDR3 residues: CASSATSGGQREQFF. The CDR3 DNA reads as TGTGCCAGCAGCGCGACTAGCGGGGGACAACGGGAGCAGTTCTTC.

CDR3 loop: CASSLSLLGQGGSPLHF. DNA of the CDR3: TGTGCCAGCAGCTTAAGCCTTTTGGGACAAGGAGGTTCACCCCTCCACTTT. V and J are TRBV7-2 and TRBJ1-6; weak D call: TRBD1 (6 bases). Between the trimmed V and J ends, which lost 2 bases and 9 bases, there was a span of 20 bases. The CDR3 contains 17 residues. Germline V gene data show CDR1 as SGHTA and CDR2 as FQGNSA.

This clone showed up just a few times. The chain couples TRBV30 to TRBJ1-1, with D unresolved. The ends were cut back, 3 bases at V and 1 base at J, with 9 bases in the middle. From germline, CDR1 is GTSNPN and CDR2 SVGIG (reference sequence). There are 13 residues in the CDR3. The CDR3 DNA follows: TGTGCCTGGAGGAGTCAGCCGAACACTGAAGCTTTCTTT. It specifies CAWRSQPNTEAFF.